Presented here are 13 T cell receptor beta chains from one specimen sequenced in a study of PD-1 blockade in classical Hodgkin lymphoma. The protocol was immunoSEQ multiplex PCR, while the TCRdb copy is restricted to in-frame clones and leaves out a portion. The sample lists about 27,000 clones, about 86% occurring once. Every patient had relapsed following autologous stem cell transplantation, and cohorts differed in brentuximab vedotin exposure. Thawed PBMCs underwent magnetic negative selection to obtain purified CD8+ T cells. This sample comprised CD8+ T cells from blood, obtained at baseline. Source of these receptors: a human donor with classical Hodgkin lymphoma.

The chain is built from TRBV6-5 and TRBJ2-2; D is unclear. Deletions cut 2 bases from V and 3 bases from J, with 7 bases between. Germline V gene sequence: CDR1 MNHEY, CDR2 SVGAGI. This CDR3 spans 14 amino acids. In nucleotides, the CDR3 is TGTGCCAGCAGTTACGCCAGGTACACCGGGGAGCTGTTTTTT. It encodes CASSYARYTGELFF.

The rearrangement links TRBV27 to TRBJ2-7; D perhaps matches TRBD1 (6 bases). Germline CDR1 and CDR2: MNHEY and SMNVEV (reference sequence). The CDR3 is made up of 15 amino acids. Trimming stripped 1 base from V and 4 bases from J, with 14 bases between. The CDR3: CASSLWAGEYYEQYF. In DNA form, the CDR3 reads TGTGCCAGCAGTTTATGGGCAGGGGAATATTACGAGCAGTACTTC.

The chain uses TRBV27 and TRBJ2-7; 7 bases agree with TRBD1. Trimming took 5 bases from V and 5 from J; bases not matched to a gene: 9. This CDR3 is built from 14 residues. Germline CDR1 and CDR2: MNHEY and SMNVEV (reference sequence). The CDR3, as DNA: TGTGCCAGCAGTGTCCGGGACAGCCGCAACGAGCAGTACTTC. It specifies CASSVRDSRNEQYF.

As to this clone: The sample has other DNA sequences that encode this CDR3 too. CDR3 amino acids: CASSFSYEQYF. In DNA, the CDR3 is TGTGCCAGCAGTTTTTCCTACGAGCAGTACTTC. The V call is TRBV28, the J call TRBJ2-7; D remains ambiguous. Germline V gene lookup returns CDR1 MDHEN and CDR2 SYDVKM. Trimming left V 3 bases short and J 1 base short, with 1 base between. The CDR3 length is 11 residues.

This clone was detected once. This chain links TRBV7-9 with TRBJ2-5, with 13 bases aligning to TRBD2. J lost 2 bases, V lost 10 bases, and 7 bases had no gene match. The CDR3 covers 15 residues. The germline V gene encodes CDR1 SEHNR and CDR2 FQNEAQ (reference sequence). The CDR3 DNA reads TGTGCCATAACCCGGACTAGCGGGAGACAAGAGACCCAGTACTTC. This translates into CAITRTSGRQETQYF. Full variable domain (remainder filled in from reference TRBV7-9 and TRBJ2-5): DTGVSQNPRHKITKRGQNVTFRCDPISEHNRLYWYRQTLGQGPEFLTYFQNEAQLEKSRLLSDRFSAERPKGSFSTLEIQRTEQGDSAMYLCAITRTSGRQETQYFGPGTRLLVL.

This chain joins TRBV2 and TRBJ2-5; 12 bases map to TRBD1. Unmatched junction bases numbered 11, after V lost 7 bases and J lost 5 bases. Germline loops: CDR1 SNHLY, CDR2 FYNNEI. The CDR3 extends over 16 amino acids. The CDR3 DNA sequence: TGTGCCAGCAACCTAGGGACAGGGGGCGCGCGGGAGACCCAGTACTTC. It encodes CASNLGTGGARETQYF.

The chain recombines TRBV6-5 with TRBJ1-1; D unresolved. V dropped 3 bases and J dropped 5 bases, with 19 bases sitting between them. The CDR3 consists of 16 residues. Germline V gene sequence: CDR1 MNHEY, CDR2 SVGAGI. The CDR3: CASSYFSGRVKTEAFF. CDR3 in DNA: TGTGCCAGCAGTTATTTCTCTGGGCGGGTAAAGACTGAAGCTTTCTTT.

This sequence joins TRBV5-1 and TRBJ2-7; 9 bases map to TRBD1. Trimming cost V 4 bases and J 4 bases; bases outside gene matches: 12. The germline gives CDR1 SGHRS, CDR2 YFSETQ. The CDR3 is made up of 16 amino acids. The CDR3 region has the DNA TGCGCCAGCAGCCCTCCGGGACAGGGAATAGGGTACGAGCAGTACTTC. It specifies CASSPPGQGIGYEQYF.

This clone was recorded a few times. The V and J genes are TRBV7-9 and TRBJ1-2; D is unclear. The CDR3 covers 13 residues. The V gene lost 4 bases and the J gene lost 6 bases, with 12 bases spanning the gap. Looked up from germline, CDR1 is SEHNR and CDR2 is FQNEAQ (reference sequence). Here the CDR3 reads CASSSTALDGYTF. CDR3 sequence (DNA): TGTGCCAGCAGCTCTACAGCGTTGGATGGCTACACCTTC. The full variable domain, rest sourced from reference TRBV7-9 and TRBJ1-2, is DTGVSQNPRHKITKRGQNVTFRCDPISEHNRLYWYRQTLGQGPEFLTYFQNEAQLEKSRLLSDRFSAERPKGSFSTLEIQRTEQGDSAMYLCASSSTALDGYTFGSGTRLTVV.

DNA of the CDR3: TGCGCCAGCAGAAGGCGGGACCCCTACGAGCAGTACTTC. This translates into CASRRRDPYEQYF. The chain is built from TRBV10-2 and TRBJ2-7, with D possibly TRBD2 on 6 matching bases. Germline V gene lookup returns CDR1 WSHSY and CDR2 SAAADI. Trimming removed 6 bases at V and 2 bases at J, with 11 bases between. The CDR3 spans 13 residues.

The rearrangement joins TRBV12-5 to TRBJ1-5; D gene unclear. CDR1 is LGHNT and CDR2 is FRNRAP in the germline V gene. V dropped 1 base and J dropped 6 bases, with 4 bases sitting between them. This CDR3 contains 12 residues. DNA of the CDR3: TGTGCTAGTGGTTTGGCCCTTCAGCCCCAGCATTTT. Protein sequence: CASGLALQPQHF.

CDR3 sequence reads: CASSLLSSNTEAFF. CDR3 sequence (DNA): TGTGCCAGCAGTTTATTATCTTCGAACACTGAAGCTTTCTTT. This chain uses TRBV27 with TRBJ1-1; D not certain. CDR3 length equals 14 residues. CDR1 is MNHEY, CDR2 SMNVEV, per germline (reference sequence). V was trimmed by 1 base and J by 1 base, leaving 7 bases between them.

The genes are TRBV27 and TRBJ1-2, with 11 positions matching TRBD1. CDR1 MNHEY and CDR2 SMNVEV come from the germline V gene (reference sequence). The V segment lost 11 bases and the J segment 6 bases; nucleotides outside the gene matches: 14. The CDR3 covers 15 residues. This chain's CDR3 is CAQAPGQGEEHGYTF. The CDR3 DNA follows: TGTGCCCAAGCCCCGGGACAGGGGGAAGAACATGGCTACACCTTC.